This is a list of T cell receptor beta chains from one sample in a study of blood T cell repertoires in COVID-19. Measured with immunoSEQ multiplex PCR; TCRdb has only the in-frame clones, and not every one. The table lists about 150,000 clones, more than 75% of them singletons. Input material: peripheral blood. The receptors originated from a man aged 18 to 35 with COVID-19, enrolled during active disease. Each CDR3 is given with its conserved first and last residue. The order of the fields is V gene, clone size, J gene, D gene, CDR3 DNA, CDR3 protein. A D gene is named only where the DNA matches it firmly. The size of a clone is reported for some rows only, either as once, few or many, or as a class for expanded clones.

v_call: TRBV4-3; clone_size: .; j_call: TRBJ1-1; d_call: .; cdr3_nt: TGCGCCAGCAGCCAAGGCACAGGTCTGGGATCTGAAGCTTTCTTT; cdr3_aa: CASSQGTGLGSEAFF
v_call: TRBV27; clone_size: once; j_call: TRBJ1-1; d_call: TRBD1; cdr3_nt: TGTGCCAGCAGTCCCAGGGGGCGAACTGAAGCTTTCTTT; cdr3_aa: CASSPRGRTEAFF
v_call: TRBV4-3; clone_size: .; j_call: TRBJ2-7; d_call: TRBD1; cdr3_nt: TGCGCCAGCAGCCATCGGGACAGTCCCTACGAGCAGTACTTC; cdr3_aa: CASSHRDSPYEQYF
v_call: TRBV7-9; clone_size: .; j_call: TRBJ2-7; d_call: .; cdr3_nt: TGTGCCAGCAGCTCATGGGGAGAAAGGGAGCAGTACTTC; cdr3_aa: CASSSWGEREQYF
v_call: TRBV2; clone_size: .; j_call: TRBJ2-3; d_call: .; cdr3_nt: TGTGCCAGCATGGCGGGGACGGTTCCAGATACGCAGTATTTT; cdr3_aa: CASMAGTVPDTQYF
v_call: TRBV21-1; clone_size: .; j_call: TRBJ2-3; d_call: .; cdr3_nt: TGTGCCAGCATGAAGACTAGCGCCCCCCTCGGAGATACGCAGTATTTT; cdr3_aa: CASMKTSAPLGDTQYF
v_call: TRBV18; clone_size: .; j_call: TRBJ2-1; d_call: .; cdr3_nt: TGTGCCAGCTCACCACAGGGGTCCTACAATGAGCAGTTCTTC; cdr3_aa: CASSPQGSYNEQFF
v_call: TRBV7-9; clone_size: .; j_call: TRBJ2-1; d_call: .; cdr3_nt: TGTGCCAGCAGCGGCCGGGGGACCCCCAATGAGCAGTTCTTC; cdr3_aa: CASSGRGTPNEQFF
v_call: TRBV29-1; clone_size: .; j_call: TRBJ2-1; d_call: TRBD2; cdr3_nt: TGCAGCGTTGTACTAGCGGGAGCGGGTGAGCAGTTCTTC; cdr3_aa: CSVVLAGAGEQFF
v_call: TRBV28; clone_size: few; j_call: TRBJ2-3; d_call: TRBD1; cdr3_nt: TGTGCCAGCAGTTACCCGGGACAGGGGCCGCCCCCTCGCCCGACTACGCAGTATTTT; cdr3_aa: CASSYPGQGPPPRPTTQYF
v_call: TRBV10-2; clone_size: .; j_call: TRBJ2-1; d_call: TRBD1; cdr3_nt: TGCGCCAGCAGCTCCGGGACAGGGGACAATGAGCAGTTCTTC; cdr3_aa: CASSSGTGDNEQFF
v_call: TRBV15; clone_size: .; j_call: TRBJ2-7; d_call: .; cdr3_nt: TGTGCCACCAGCAGAAACAGGTTATACGAGCAGTACTTC; cdr3_aa: CATSRNRLYEQYF
v_call: TRBV9; clone_size: .; j_call: TRBJ1-2; d_call: TRBD1; cdr3_nt: TGTGCCAGCAGCCGCAGGGGGCCCTTGAACTATGGCTACACCTTC; cdr3_aa: CASSRRGPLNYGYTF
v_call: TRBV30; clone_size: .; j_call: TRBJ1-4; d_call: .; cdr3_nt: TGTGCCTGGAGAAGATCAGGGAATGAAAAACTGTTTTTT; cdr3_aa: CAWRRSGNEKLFF
v_call: TRBV6-5; clone_size: .; j_call: TRBJ2-1; d_call: .; cdr3_nt: TGTGCCAGCAGGAAACAGGGCCTCTCCTACAATGAGCAGTTCTTC; cdr3_aa: CASRKQGLSYNEQFF
v_call: TRBV4-2; clone_size: few; j_call: TRBJ1-2; d_call: .; cdr3_nt: TGTGCCAGCAGCCCGGGACAAGCGAACTATGGCTACACCTTC; cdr3_aa: CASSPGQANYGYTF
v_call: TRBV10-3; clone_size: .; j_call: TRBJ1-3; d_call: .; cdr3_nt: TGTGCCATCAGTGCCTCCGGAAACACCATATATTTT; cdr3_aa: CAISASGNTIYF
v_call: TRBV7-2; clone_size: few; j_call: TRBJ2-2; d_call: TRBD2; cdr3_nt: TGTGCCAGCACCCCCTGGGGCGGGAGGAACACCGGGGAGCTGTTTTTT; cdr3_aa: CASTPWGGRNTGELFF
v_call: TRBV5-6; clone_size: .; j_call: TRBJ2-7; d_call: .; cdr3_nt: TGTGCCAGCAGCGGCGGGACGGAGGATTCCTACGAGCAGTACTTC; cdr3_aa: CASSGGTEDSYEQYF
v_call: TRBV29-1; clone_size: .; j_call: TRBJ2-7; d_call: TRBD1; cdr3_nt: TGCAGCGTTGAAGTCGCGGGACAGGGGGAAGAGCAGTACTTC; cdr3_aa: CSVEVAGQGEEQYF
v_call: TRBV7-9; clone_size: .; j_call: TRBJ2-1; d_call: TRBD2; cdr3_nt: TGTGCCAGCAGGTCTCTAGCGGGAGGGACCAATGAGCAGTTCTTC; cdr3_aa: CASRSLAGGTNEQFF
v_call: TRBV12-5; clone_size: .; j_call: TRBJ2-2; d_call: .; cdr3_nt: TGTGCTAGTGCCCCGGACAGACCCCTGAACACCGGGGAGCTGTTTTTT; cdr3_aa: CASAPDRPLNTGELFF
v_call: TRBV27; clone_size: once; j_call: TRBJ2-1; d_call: TRBD2; cdr3_nt: TGTGCCAGCAGGTCGGGACTAGCGGCGCTCCTTGGCGCCTACAATGAGCAGTTCTTC; cdr3_aa: CASRSGLAALLGAYNEQFF
v_call: TRBV19; clone_size: .; j_call: TRBJ1-2; d_call: .; cdr3_nt: TGTGCCAGTAGTATAGATCAAACGGGAGGGAGCTATGGCTACACCTTC; cdr3_aa: CASSIDQTGGSYGYTF
v_call: TRBV7-6; clone_size: .; j_call: TRBJ2-1; d_call: TRBD2; cdr3_nt: TGTGCCAGCAGCCCCTGGACTAGCGGGAGCGATGAGCAGTTCTTC; cdr3_aa: CASSPWTSGSDEQFF
v_call: TRBV27; clone_size: .; j_call: TRBJ2-1; d_call: TRBD2; cdr3_nt: TGTGCCAGCAGTCAGGGACTAGCTTACAATGAGCAGTTCTTC; cdr3_aa: CASSQGLAYNEQFF
v_call: TRBV19; clone_size: once; j_call: TRBJ2-7; d_call: TRBD1; cdr3_nt: TGTGCCAGTAGTGCCCAGGGACAGGGGCGAACCTACGAGCAGTACTTC; cdr3_aa: CASSAQGQGRTYEQYF
v_call: TRBV4-3; clone_size: few; j_call: TRBJ1-2; d_call: TRBD1; cdr3_nt: TGCGCCAGCAGCCAAGATACTCTAGGCAGGGGGCTTTATGGCTACACCTTC; cdr3_aa: CASSQDTLGRGLYGYTF
v_call: TRBV10-3; clone_size: .; j_call: TRBJ2-7; d_call: TRBD1; cdr3_nt: TGTGCCACCCTCGACAGGGTAGGGCGGGCCTACGAGCAGTACTTC; cdr3_aa: CATLDRVGRAYEQYF
v_call: TRBV6-1; clone_size: .; j_call: TRBJ2-6; d_call: .; cdr3_nt: TGTGCCAGCAGTGATCCCCGTCGACAGGCTGGGGCCAACGTCCTGACTTTC; cdr3_aa: CASSDPRRQAGANVLTF
v_call: TRBV30; clone_size: .; j_call: TRBJ2-1; d_call: TRBD2; cdr3_nt: TGTGCCTGCCACTTAGCATACGGGACTAGCGGGAGGATAAGTGAGCAGTTCTTC; cdr3_aa: CACHLAYGTSGRISEQFF
v_call: TRBV29-1; clone_size: .; j_call: TRBJ2-7; d_call: TRBD2; cdr3_nt: TGCAGTTGCTCCGGGACTAGAGCCTACGAGCAGTACTTC; cdr3_aa: CSCSGTRAYEQYF
v_call: TRBV10-2; clone_size: .; j_call: TRBJ2-1; d_call: TRBD2; cdr3_nt: TGCGCCAGCAGTGTCTTTGTTGCGGGGGGCTCCTACAATGAGCAGTTCTTC; cdr3_aa: CASSVFVAGGSYNEQFF
v_call: TRBV27; clone_size: .; j_call: TRBJ1-2; d_call: TRBD1; cdr3_nt: TGTGCCAGCAGCCCAGGGGGCGCGAATGGCTACACCTTC; cdr3_aa: CASSPGGANGYTF
v_call: TRBV20-1; clone_size: .; j_call: TRBJ2-2; d_call: .; cdr3_nt: TGCAGTGCTATAAACACCGGGGAGCTGTTTTTT; cdr3_aa: CSAINTGELFF
v_call: TRBV2; clone_size: .; j_call: TRBJ1-6; d_call: .; cdr3_nt: TGTGCCAGCAGTGAAAGGGCAGGGGAGAATTCACCCCTCCACTTT; cdr3_aa: CASSERAGENSPLHF
v_call: TRBV7-3; clone_size: .; j_call: TRBJ1-1; d_call: .; cdr3_nt: TGTGCCAGCAGCCCGACAGTGAACACTGAAGCTTTCTTT; cdr3_aa: CASSPTVNTEAFF
v_call: TRBV11-2; clone_size: .; j_call: TRBJ2-3; d_call: .; cdr3_nt: TGTGCCAGCAGCCTGCGGACGGGAGTTTTGGATACGCAGTATTTT; cdr3_aa: CASSLRTGVLDTQYF
v_call: TRBV2; clone_size: once; j_call: TRBJ2-7; d_call: TRBD1; cdr3_nt: TGTGCCAGCAGTTGGGACAGGGGAGATTTAGGCGAGCAGTACTTC; cdr3_aa: CASSWDRGDLGEQYF
v_call: TRBV28; clone_size: .; j_call: TRBJ2-1; d_call: .; cdr3_nt: TGTGCCAGCAGCCTCCCGGACAGATACAATGAGCAGTTCTTC; cdr3_aa: CASSLPDRYNEQFF
v_call: TRBV30; clone_size: .; j_call: TRBJ1-6; d_call: .; cdr3_nt: TGTGCCCGCAGTGCTTCCTATAATTCACCCCTCCACTTT; cdr3_aa: CARSASYNSPLHF
v_call: TRBV5-1; clone_size: .; j_call: TRBJ2-3; d_call: TRBD2; cdr3_nt: TGCGCCAGCAGCGCCACGAGCGGGATAGCGGATACGCAGTATTTT; cdr3_aa: CASSATSGIADTQYF
v_call: TRBV27; clone_size: .; j_call: TRBJ2-1; d_call: TRBD1; cdr3_nt: TGTGCCAGCAGTAAACAGGGGGCCGATGAGCAGTTCTTC; cdr3_aa: CASSKQGADEQFF
v_call: TRBV21-1; clone_size: few; j_call: TRBJ2-7; d_call: .; cdr3_nt: TGTGCCAGCAGCAAAGGGGACAGGGCCCCCCGCTACGAGCAGTACTTC; cdr3_aa: CASSKGDRAPRYEQYF
v_call: TRBV15; clone_size: .; j_call: TRBJ2-7; d_call: .; cdr3_nt: TGTGCCACCAGCGCCTTCCAGGGGGGCGAGCAGTACTTC; cdr3_aa: CATSAFQGGEQYF
v_call: TRBV6-4; clone_size: .; j_call: TRBJ2-1; d_call: .; cdr3_nt: TGTGCCAGCAGGGGGTCCGGACAGTCTCGTATGTTCTTC; cdr3_aa: CASRGSGQSRMFF
v_call: TRBV6-2/TRBV6-3; clone_size: .; j_call: TRBJ1-1; d_call: .; cdr3_nt: TGTGCCAGCATCCCCCTTGACAGGACAACCGAAGCTTTCTTT; cdr3_aa: CASIPLDRTTEAFF
v_call: TRBV21-1; clone_size: .; j_call: TRBJ2-7; d_call: .; cdr3_nt: TGTGCCAGCAGCAAAAGTCCAAGGAGCACCCAGGGCGAGCAGTACTTC; cdr3_aa: CASSKSPRSTQGEQYF
v_call: TRBV10-3; clone_size: .; j_call: TRBJ1-5; d_call: .; cdr3_nt: TGTGCCATCGGACATAGCAATCAGCCCCAGCATTTT; cdr3_aa: CAIGHSNQPQHF
v_call: TRBV20-1; clone_size: .; j_call: TRBJ2-7; d_call: .; cdr3_nt: TGCAGTGCTAGCAAACAGGAGATTACGTACTTC; cdr3_aa: CSASKQEITYF
v_call: TRBV27; clone_size: .; j_call: TRBJ2-7; d_call: .; cdr3_nt: TGTGCCAGCAGTTTAAAGGGGGTCGGGTACTACGAGCAGTACTTC; cdr3_aa: CASSLKGVGYYEQYF
v_call: TRBV6-1; clone_size: .; j_call: TRBJ1-1; d_call: .; cdr3_nt: TGTGCCAGCAGTGAAGCGAGGGCGGCGATTGAAGCTTTCTTT; cdr3_aa: CASSEARAAIEAFF
v_call: TRBV19; clone_size: .; j_call: TRBJ1-1; d_call: TRBD1; cdr3_nt: TGTGCCAGTAGAGGGACAGGGCGAACTGAAGCTTTCTTT; cdr3_aa: CASRGTGRTEAFF
v_call: TRBV7-3; clone_size: once; j_call: TRBJ2-1; d_call: TRBD1; cdr3_nt: TGTGCCAGCAGCTTATTACCGGGACAGGGAAAGATGAATGAGCAGTTCTTC; cdr3_aa: CASSLLPGQGKMNEQFF
v_call: TRBV5-4; clone_size: .; j_call: TRBJ1-2; d_call: .; cdr3_nt: TGTGCCAGCAGCCATCCGGACAGCTATGGCTACACCTTC; cdr3_aa: CASSHPDSYGYTF
v_call: TRBV6-2/TRBV6-3; clone_size: .; j_call: TRBJ2-7; d_call: TRBD2; cdr3_nt: TGTGCCAGCAGCCCTACTAGCGGCAATAGGTACGAGCAGTACTTC; cdr3_aa: CASSPTSGNRYEQYF